The 9 T cell receptor beta chains below were found in one sample sequenced in a study of identical twins. One entry per CDR3 protein results from TCRdb running MiXCR on the 5' RACE reads. This sample has 300,000 to 400,000 distinct CDR3 sequences, with roughly an eighth found just once. These data also featured in a second study, about yellow fever vaccine responses in identical twins.

The sample consisted of CD8+ T cells sorted from blood. These receptor sequences come from a woman under 30 in good health.

The rearrangement joins TRBV9 to TRBJ2-1; the D gene is possibly TRBD2 (5 bases). The CDR3 covers 17 residues. The ends were cut back, 1 base at V and 0 bases at J, with 14 bases in the middle. Germline V gene sequence: CDR1 SGDLS, CDR2 YYNGEE. For the CDR3, the DNA is TGTGCCAGCAGCGTATACGGGGAGATTGACTCCTACAATGAGCAGTTCTTC. Translated: CASSVYGEIDSYNEQFF.

The chain employs TRBV27 and TRBJ2-1; a weak D match, TRBD2 (5 bases). Germline CDR1 and CDR2: MNHEY and SMNVEV (reference sequence). Trimming left V 1 base short and J 10 bases short, with 17 bases between. There are 15 residues in the CDR3. Written as DNA, the CDR3 is TGTGCCAGCAGTTTATACGGCGGGTCCAAAACAGAGCAGTTCTTC. It specifies CASSLYGGSKTEQFF.

This clonotype came up many times. The gene calls are TRBV15 and TRBJ2-7; 12 bases fit TRBD2. This CDR3 contains 19 residues. CDR1 is LNHNV and CDR2 is YYDKDF in the germline V gene (reference sequence). V gave up 1 base and J gave up 2 bases; unmatched junction bases: 12. CDR3 in amino acids: CATSRGPNLAGGRPYEQYF. The CDR3 DNA is TGTGCCACCAGCAGAGGACCCAACCTAGCGGGAGGGAGGCCCTACGAGCAGTACTTC.

This clonotype came up many times. This sequence joins TRBV4-2 and TRBJ2-7; D tentatively reads TRBD1 or TRBD2 (5 bases each). CDR1 is LGHNA and CDR2 is YNFKEQ in the germline V gene. V was shortened by 6 bases and J by 3 bases, with 9 bases between the two germline ends. The CDR3 totals 12 residues. CDR3 in DNA: TGTGCCAGCAGTGATGGGGGCTACGAGCAGTACTTC. It specifies CASSDGGYEQYF.

This clonotype has just a few counts. The rearrangement joins TRBV20-1 to TRBJ2-5; D is perhaps TRBD2 (6 bases). CDR1 is DFQATT, CDR2 SNEGSKA, per germline (reference sequence). Trimming pared 0 bases from V and 7 bases from J, leaving 12 bases between. CDR3 length: 13 residues. The DNA for the CDR3 is TGCAGTGCTAGAGATCTTGCCGGGGGGACCCAGTACTTC. It encodes CSARDLAGGTQYF.

CDR3 protein: CASSYGTSGRVEQYF. CDR3 sequence (DNA): TGTGCCAGCAGTTACGGGACTAGCGGGAGGGTAGAGCAGTACTTC. The rearrangement links TRBV28 to TRBJ2-7, with 16 bases identical to TRBD2. With V trimmed by 4 bases and J by 7 bases, 4 bases remained unmatched. The CDR3 runs 15 residues. CDR1 and CDR2 (germline): MDHEN, SYDVKM.

This clonotype was counted only a few times. In DNA form, the CDR3 reads TGTGCCAGCAGTGAGAGGGCGCTTAGGGTCTACGAGCAGTACTTC. This sequence encodes CASSERALRVYEQYF. This chain links TRBV6-1 with TRBJ2-7, with D perhaps matching TRBD2 (5 bases). V was trimmed by 3 bases and J by 3 bases, leaving 15 bases between them. CDR3 length: 15 amino acids. The V gene's germline CDR1 is MNHNS and CDR2 SASEGT.

V usage is TRBV2 and J usage is TRBJ2-1; D uncertain. CDR1 and CDR2 (germline): SNHLY, FYNNEI. V was pared by 10 bases and J by 7 bases, with 8 bases between. CDR3 length: 10 amino acids. CDR3 bases: TGTGCCACCCAGGTTAATGAGCAGTTCTTC. It translates to CATQVNEQFF.

In this sample, this clonotype turned up many times. The chain links TRBV29-1 to TRBJ2-1; maybe TRBD1 (6 bases). The V end was cut by 6 bases, the J end by 3 bases, with 15 bases between. This CDR3 has 14 residues. In germline, CDR1 is SQVTM, CDR2 ANQGSEA. Here the CDR3 DNA reads TGCAGCGTGATAAGACAGGACGACTACAATGAGCAGTTCTTC. It is translated as CSVIRQDDYNEQFF.